The 32 T cell receptor beta chains reported below all come from one sample, sequenced in a study of T cells after yellow fever vaccination. TCRdb ran MiXCR on the 5' RACE reads and lists one entry per CDR3 protein. The table records 400,000 or so distinct CDR3 sequences, around a tenth of them present only once. Specimen: PBMCs, collected on the day of the first yellow fever vaccination. All receptors come from a man aged 18 to 29 who received the YFV17D yellow fever vaccine.

This clonotype has only a few counts. The rearrangement uses TRBV29-1 and TRBJ1-1; no clear D. V was clipped by 4 bases and J by 2 bases, with 11 bases between them. CDR1 SQVTM and CDR2 ANQGSEA come from the germline V gene. CDR3 size: 13 residues. CDR3 residues: CSVGRTGNTEAFF. In DNA form, the CDR3 reads TGCAGCGTTGGACGAACCGGCAACACTGAAGCTTTCTTT.

The chain joins TRBV5-1 to TRBJ2-6; no definite D call. The V gene lost 4 bases and the J gene lost 2 bases, with 16 bases spanning the gap. The V gene's germline CDR1 is SGHRS and CDR2 YFSETQ. This CDR3 region has 17 residues. CDR3 protein: CASSPASTLAGANVLTF. DNA for the CDR3: TGCGCCAGCAGCCCCGCCTCGACCCTCGCTGGGGCCAACGTCCTGACTTTC.

This clonotype was recorded a few times. The rearrangement uses TRBV27 and TRBJ1-2; weak D call: TRBD1 (6 bases). The V gene lost 0 bases and the J gene lost 3 bases, with 14 bases spanning the gap. Germline-derived CDR1 and CDR2 are MNHEY and SMNVEV (reference sequence). This CDR3 comprises 16 residues. The CDR3 coding sequence is TGTGCCAGCAGTTTATCGAGCAGGGGCTCGTACTATGGCTACACCTTC. Protein: CASSLSSRGSYYGYTF.

This clonotype appeared a few times. The chain uses TRBV11-2 and TRBJ2-1; 8 bases align to TRBD1. CDR1 and CDR2 (germline): SGHAT, FQNNGV. The CDR3 is 16 residues long. V lost 1 base and J lost 2; bases outside the gene matches: 4. CDR3 nucleotide sequence: TGTGCCAGCAGCTTAGGCAGGGGGCGAACCTACAATGAGCAGTTCTTC. This sequence encodes CASSLGRGRTYNEQFF. Filled out from reference TRBV11-2 and TRBJ2-1, the complete variable domain reads EAGVAQSPRYKIIEKRQSVAFWCNPISGHATLYWYQQILGQGPKLLIQFQNNGVVDDSQLPKDRFSAERLKGVDSTLKIQPAKLEDSAVYLCASSLGRGRTYNEQFFGPGTRLTVL.

The chain is built from TRBV7-2 and TRBJ1-1; D gene unclear. The germline gives CDR1 SGHTA, CDR2 FQGNSA. Trimming stripped 8 bases from V and 1 base from J, with 11 bases between. CDR3 size: 13 residues. CDR3 residues: CASRKFSNTEAFF. CDR3 nucleotides: TGTGCCAGCCGAAAGTTTTCGAACACTGAAGCTTTCTTT.

This clonotype occurred a few times. The chain recombines TRBV29-1 with TRBJ2-3; D unresolved. Trimming cost V 1 base and J 1 base, with 9 bases left between them. Germline CDR1 and CDR2: SQVTM and ANQGSEA. The CDR3 loop spans 14 amino acids. CDR3 coding DNA: TGCAGCGTTGAAGGTGGGCTAGGCACAGATACGCAGTATTTT. Encoded protein: CSVEGGLGTDTQYF.

This chain links TRBV20-1 with TRBJ2-3; D may be TRBD2 (6 bases). V lost 5 bases and J lost 2, with 14 bases in between. Per the germline V gene, CDR1 is DFQATT and CDR2 is SNEGSKA (reference sequence). The CDR3 runs 14 residues. The CDR3 bases are TGCAGTGCTCGGGACTGGAAGGACACAGATACGCAGTATTTT. Translation: CSARDWKDTDTQYF.

This clonotype showed up just a few times. The chain carries TRBV29-1 and TRBJ2-3, with TRBD1 matching 11 bases. Germline CDR1 and CDR2: SQVTM and ANQGSEA. Trimming cost V 6 bases and J 0 bases; bases outside gene matches: 2. CDR3 length equals 14 residues. The chain's CDR3 is CSVGTGGSTDTQYF. The DNA of the CDR3 is TGCAGCGTGGGGACAGGGGGAAGCACAGATACGCAGTATTTT.

This clonotype was found a few times. V is TRBV7-2 and J is TRBJ2-7; 7 bases match TRBD1. CDR1 is SGHTA, CDR2 FQGNSA, per germline. The length of the CDR3 is 13 residues. The trim removed 4 bases at V and 12 bases at J, leaving 12 bases unmatched. The chain's CDR3 is CASSSGGQVSLYF. In DNA form, the CDR3 reads TGTGCCAGCAGCTCCGGCGGACAGGTTAGTCTGTACTTC.

This clonotype was observed a few times. The chain employs TRBV29-1 and TRBJ1-5; no reliable D call. In germline, CDR1 is SQVTM, CDR2 ANQGSEA. Deletions cut 6 bases from V and 4 bases from J, with 13 bases between. The CDR3 totals 13 residues. The CDR3 region is CSVIGPGNQPQHF. In DNA, the CDR3 is TGCAGCGTAATAGGTCCGGGAAATCAGCCCCAGCATTTT.

This clonotype has at least ten counts. V and J are TRBV5-1 and TRBJ2-7; the D gene is possibly TRBD2 (5 bases). The V gene's germline CDR1 is SGHRS and CDR2 YFSETQ. This CDR3 contains 14 residues. Trimming took 4 bases from V and 3 from J, leaving 14 bases between them. The CDR3 is CASSPPGRDYEQYV. As DNA, the CDR3 is TGCGCCAGCAGCCCCCCCGGACGGGACTACGAGCAGTACGTC.

This chain joins TRBV7-2 and TRBJ1-1; a possible D gene is TRBD1 (6 bases). CDR1 and CDR2 from the germline V gene are SGHTA and FQGNSA. With 1 base removed from V and 4 bases from J, the gap between germline ends came to 10 bases. The CDR3 length is 14 residues. The CDR3 region is CASSLGGGITEAFF. CDR3 nucleotide sequence: TGTGCCAGCAGCTTAGGAGGGGGGATCACTGAAGCTTTCTTT.

This clonotype was counted a few times. This chain links TRBV18 with TRBJ2-1; no firm D call. V shed 3 bases and J shed 7 bases, with 7 bases lying between them. CDR1 KGHSH and CDR2 LQKENI come from the germline V gene. The length of the CDR3 is 12 residues. The CDR3 DNA reads TGTGCCAGCTCACCTTCAACAAATGAGCAGTTCTTC. Translated, it gives CASSPSTNEQFF.

This chain links TRBV20-1 with TRBJ2-7; the match to TRBD2 covers 11 bases. The CDR3 runs to 14 residues. With V trimmed by 0 bases and J by 4 bases, 2 bases remained unmatched. Per the germline V gene, CDR1 is DFQATT and CDR2 is SNEGSKA (reference sequence). DNA for the CDR3: TGCAGTGCTAGAGAGGCTAGCGGGGGGTACGAGCAGTACTTC. It yields the protein CSAREASGGYEQYF.

The chain recombines TRBV9 with TRBJ1-6; no firm D call. Germline CDR1 and CDR2: SGDLS and YYNGEE. The V gene lost 3 bases and the J gene lost 3 bases, with 7 bases spanning the gap. The CDR3 loop spans 14 amino acids. CDR3 nucleotide sequence: TGTGCCAGCAGCGCGGGTCTCTATAATTCACCCCTCCACTTT. Protein: CASSAGLYNSPLHF. Filled out from reference TRBV9 and TRBJ1-6, the complete variable domain reads DSGVTQTPKHLITATGQRVTLRCSPRSGDLSVYWYQQSLDQGLQFLIQYYNGEERAKGNILERFSAQQFPDLHSELNLSSLELGDSALYFCASSAGLYNSPLHFGNGTRLTVT.

This clonotype was detected a few times. This chain uses TRBV5-6 with TRBJ2-5; D possibly corresponds to TRBD2 (6 bases). Trimming cost V 4 bases and J 2 bases, with 12 bases left between them. CDR3 length: 14 amino acids. Germline V gene data show CDR1 as SGHDT and CDR2 as YYEEEE. CDR3 loop: CASSGTGRQETQYF. CDR3 bases: TGTGCCAGCAGCGGGACCGGGAGACAAGAGACCCAGTACTTC.

This clonotype was counted a few times. In nucleotides, the CDR3 is TGTGCCAGCAGTATCGGACAGGCCTACGAGCAGTACGTC. This gives the protein CASSIGQAYEQYV. V gene TRBV28 combines with J gene TRBJ2-7; 7 bases are shared with TRBD1. The CDR3 length is 13 residues. Losses at the gene ends were 5 bases for V and 2 bases for J; bases not matched to a gene: 3. Germline V gene sequence: CDR1 MDHEN, CDR2 SYDVKM.

This clonotype has only a few counts. The genes are TRBV6-1 and TRBJ2-3; TRBD1 is a possible D gene (6 bases). The CDR3 consists of 16 residues. The germline CDR1 and CDR2 sequences are MNHNS and SASEGT. V was shortened by 5 bases and J by 2 bases, with 17 bases between the two germline ends. The CDR3 loop is CASSQKGTPNTDTQYF. The CDR3 bases are TGTGCCAGCAGTCAGAAGGGGACACCAAACACAGATACGCAGTATTTT.

This clonotype was seen a handful of times. The chain combines TRBV10-1 with TRBJ2-1; 10 nucleotides agree with TRBD2. V shed 3 bases and J 6 bases; nucleotides not matched to a gene: 2. This CDR3 is 14 amino acids long. CDR1 is WNHNN, CDR2 SYGVQD, per germline (reference sequence). The CDR3, as DNA: TGCGCCAGCAGTGAAAGCGGGGGGGCCAATGAGCAGTTCTTC. It encodes CASSESGGANEQFF.

The V and J genes are TRBV5-1 and TRBJ1-3; D is undetermined. The CDR3 is 15 residues long. Deletions cut 0 bases from V and 0 bases from J, with 7 bases between. Germline CDR1 reads SGHRS; CDR2 reads YFSETQ. The CDR3 protein is CASSLAQSSGNTIYF. CDR3 nucleotide sequence: TGCGCCAGCAGCTTGGCCCAGAGCTCTGGAAACACCATATATTTT.

The rearrangement joins TRBV5-1 to TRBJ2-5, with 7 bases identical to TRBD1. The germline gives CDR1 SGHRS, CDR2 YFSETQ. V gave up 1 base and J gave up 2 bases; unmatched junction bases: 5. This CDR3 has 15 amino acids. The CDR3 DNA is TGCGCCAGCAGCTTGCCGTCGGGACAGCAAGAGACCCAGTACTTC. It is translated as CASSLPSGQQETQYF.

This clonotype showed up just a few times. The V gene is TRBV12-3 or TRBV12-4, the J gene TRBJ2-4, with TRBD1 identical over 7 bases. The CDR3 extends over 12 amino acids. The V segment lost 6 bases and the J segment 10 bases; nucleotides outside the gene matches: 6. In nucleotides, the CDR3 is TGTGCCAGCAGATCCTCAGGGGGAATTCAGTACTTC. This gives the protein CASRSSGGIQYF.

The rearrangement uses TRBV7-3 and TRBJ2-5; D may be TRBD1 (7 bases). V shed 5 bases and J shed 4 bases, with 14 bases lying between them. The CDR3 consists of 14 residues. Germline V lookup: CDR1 SGHTA, CDR2 FQGTGA. The CDR3 sequence: CASSPQGGRETQYF. The CDR3 nucleotides are TGTGCCAGCAGCCCGCAGGGGGGTCGAGAGACCCAGTACTTC.

The sample holds a few counts of this clonotype. This sequence joins TRBV29-1 and TRBJ1-2; 7 nucleotides match TRBD1. The junction had 16 bases not matched to a gene; V was cut back by 8 bases and J by 4 bases. This CDR3 region has 15 residues. Germline loops: CDR1 SQVTM, CDR2 ANQGSEA. The DNA of the CDR3 is TGCAGCTCTAGAGGGGCGGCAGGGGGTACCTATGGCTACACCTTC. It yields the protein CSSRGAAGGTYGYTF.

The V and J genes are TRBV7-3 and TRBJ2-2; 7 nucleotides agree with TRBD2. CDR1 is SGHTA and CDR2 is FQGTGA in the germline V gene. There are 15 residues in the CDR3. Losses at the gene ends were 5 bases for V and 6 bases for J; bases not matched to a gene: 9. CDR3 DNA sequence: TGTGCCAGCAGCCGCGGGGGAACCCCTTCCGGGGAGCTGTTTTTT. Protein: CASSRGGTPSGELFF.

This clonotype came up many times. The chain recombines TRBV7-9 with TRBJ2-7; TRBD2 matches at 7 bases. Unmatched junction bases numbered 14, after V lost 5 bases and J lost 7 bases. The germline gives CDR1 SEHNR, CDR2 FQNEAQ (reference sequence). The CDR3 covers 15 residues. CDR3 in amino acids: CASSPGLVEVIEQYF. The CDR3 coding sequence is TGTGCCAGCAGCCCCGGACTAGTTGAGGTTATAGAGCAGTACTTC.

This clonotype was counted between two and nine times. The genes are TRBV19 and TRBJ2-2; tentatively, D is TRBD2 (6 bases). CDR1 is LNHDA, CDR2 SQIVND, per germline (reference sequence). The CDR3 contains 15 residues. V was cut by 3 bases and J by 7 bases, with 15 bases left in between. CDR3 amino acids: CASSILAKLGGELFF. The CDR3 DNA is TGTGCCAGTAGTATCCTAGCGAAGCTCGGCGGGGAGCTGTTTTTT.

Ten or more counts support this clonotype. This chain links TRBV12-3 or TRBV12-4 with TRBJ2-2; D is perhaps TRBD2 (6 bases). The ends were cut back, 8 bases at V and 5 bases at J, with 6 bases in the middle. The CDR3 is 11 amino acids. CDR3 nucleotides: TGTGCCAGCGGGGGGACCGGGGAGCTGTTTTTT. This codes for CASGGTGELFF.

This clonotype was seen a few times. The chain is built from TRBV27 and TRBJ1-1; no clear D gene. This CDR3 is 14 amino acids long. V lost 7 bases, J lost 4 bases, and 16 bases lay in between. In germline, CDR1 is MNHEY, CDR2 SMNVEV (reference sequence). This chain's CDR3 is CASTSPGLGTEAFF. Written as DNA, the CDR3 is TGTGCCAGCACCTCCCCGGGGTTGGGCACTGAAGCTTTCTTT.

This clonotype came up a few times. The genes are TRBV12-3 or TRBV12-4 and TRBJ1-1; the match to TRBD1 covers 9 bases. The CDR3 runs 14 residues. The V and J ends lost 6 bases and 7 bases, in that order; junction bases with no gene match: 9. CDR3 nucleotides: TGTGCCAGCAGGGCGGGGACAGGGATAAATGAAGCTTTCTTT. Amino acids: CASRAGTGINEAFF.

The CDR3 nucleotides read TGTGCCAGCAGTTACAGGGTTGAGCAGTTCTTC. Amino acid sequence: CASSYRVEQFF. The chain is built from TRBV12-3 or TRBV12-4 and TRBJ2-1; D perhaps matches TRBD1 (6 bases). V lost 4 bases, J lost 9 bases, and 7 bases lay in between. CDR3 length: 11 amino acids.

This clonotype was counted a few times. The CDR3, as DNA: TGTGCCACCAGAGGAGGGGGCGGGCGAGAGACCCAGTACTTC. It is translated as CATRGGGGRETQYF. The rearrangement links TRBV19 to TRBJ2-5; the D gene is possibly TRBD1 (7 bases). Germline V lookup: CDR1 LNHDA, CDR2 SQIVND (reference sequence). This CDR3 is built from 14 residues. Trimming stripped 10 bases from V and 4 bases from J, with 19 bases between.